One sample yielded the 8 T cell receptor beta chains listed below, sequenced in a study of beta chain features in type 1 diabetes. Broader study findings: Shorter TCRB CDR3s, moderately but significantly so, were found in Type 1 diabetes patients in all four CD4+ subsets.

Sequencing targeted expressed TCRB transcripts, as all isolated RNA had been reverse transcribed. The protocol was immunoSEQ multiplex PCR, while the TCRdb copy is restricted to in-frame clones and leaves out a portion. The table lists roughly 290,000 clones, approximately 15% of them singletons. No antigen is known for these receptors. Sample: naive CD4+ T cells from blood. These receptor sequences come from a man in his late teens or twenties with type 1 diabetes.

The V call is TRBV5-1, the J call TRBJ2-5; unclear D gene. The CDR3 is 16 residues long. In germline, CDR1 is SGHRS, CDR2 YFSETQ. With 1 base removed from V and 4 bases from J, the gap between germline ends came to 17 bases. CDR3 nucleotide sequence: TGCGCCAGCAGCTTGACAACACCGAGGAGTTCAGAGACCCAGTACTTC. This gives the protein CASSLTTPRSSETQYF. Drawing the rest from reference TRBV5-1 and TRBJ2-5, the complete variable domain is KAGVTQTPRYLIKTRGQQVTLSCSPISGHRSVSWYQQTPGQGLQFLFEYFSETQRNKGNFPGRFSGRQFSNSRSEMNVSTLELGDSALYLCASSLTTPRSSETQYFGPGTRLLVL.

There are a few counts of this clone. J is TRBJ2-5 and V is TRBV28; no clear D. Looked up from germline, CDR1 is MDHEN and CDR2 is SYDVKM. The V gene lost 1 base and the J gene lost 7 bases, with 13 bases spanning the gap. The CDR3 sequence is 14 residues long. This CDR3 is CASSLSAGPGTQYF. CDR3 nucleotides: TGTGCCAGCAGTTTATCGGCAGGCCCCGGGACCCAGTACTTC.

The rearrangement uses TRBV7-9 and TRBJ1-2; 12 positions agree with TRBD1. Looked up from germline, CDR1 is SEHNR and CDR2 is FQNEAQ (reference sequence). The CDR3 has 17 residues. The J segment lost 4 bases and the V segment lost 8 bases, leaving 14 bases of the junction unmatched. The CDR3 reads CASGQQLPGQGAYGYTF. CDR3 DNA sequence: TGTGCCAGCGGCCAGCAGCTTCCGGGACAGGGGGCCTATGGCTACACCTTC. The whole variable domain, remainder taken from reference TRBV7-9 and TRBJ1-2, is DTGVSQNPRHKITKRGQNVTFRCDPISEHNRLYWYRQTLGQGPEFLTYFQNEAQLEKSRLLSDRFSAERPKGSFSTLEIQRTEQGDSAMYLCASGQQLPGQGAYGYTFGSGTRLTVV.

This clone turned up a few times. The chain has TRBV6-6 and TRBJ2-7, with 9 positions matching TRBD2. With V trimmed by 3 bases and J by 6 bases, 3 bases remained unmatched. Germline V gene data show CDR1 as MNHNY and CDR2 as SVGAGI (reference sequence). The CDR3 is made up of 13 amino acids. The CDR3 region is CASSYWTSAEQYF. The CDR3 bases are TGTGCCAGCAGTTATTGGACTAGCGCCGAGCAGTACTTC.

This clone showed up just a few times. The V gene is TRBV6-5, the J gene TRBJ2-4; 9 bases match TRBD2. V gave up 0 bases and J gave up 16 bases; unmatched junction bases: 10. The CDR3 has 14 amino acids. CDR1 MNHEY and CDR2 SVGAGI come from the germline V gene. This CDR3 reads CASSYSSTSGVTYF. The CDR3 nucleotides read TGTGCCAGCAGTTACTCCTCGACTAGCGGAGTAACATACTTC.

This clone was seen more than once but under ten times. J is TRBJ2-1 and V is TRBV28; TRBD2 aligns across 11 bases. This CDR3 contains 14 residues. The V segment lost 7 bases and the J segment 5 bases; nucleotides outside the gene matches: 4. Germline V gives CDR1 MDHEN, CDR2 SYDVKM. CDR3: CASMGLAENNEQFF. Here the CDR3 DNA reads TGTGCCAGCATGGGACTAGCGGAGAACAATGAGCAGTTCTTC. The full variable domain, in which reference TRBV28 and TRBJ2-1 provide the parts outside the CDR3, is DVKVTQSSRYLVKRTGEKVFLECVQDMDHENMFWYRQDPGLGLRLIYFSYDVKMKEKGDIPEGYSVSREKKERFSLILESASTNQTSMYLCASMGLAENNEQFFGPGTRLTVL.

This clone was seen only a few times. The sample has other DNA sequences that encode this CDR3 too. The J gene is TRBJ2-7, the V gene TRBV5-1, with 9 nucleotides matching TRBD1. The V and J ends lost 2 bases and 3 bases, in that order; junction bases with no gene match: 3. This CDR3 is built from 14 residues. Germline CDR1 is SGHRS and CDR2 is YFSETQ. CDR3 loop: CASSLGTGNYEQYF. CDR3 DNA sequence: TGCGCCAGCAGCTTAGGGACAGGGAACTACGAGCAGTACTTC.

This chain links TRBV5-4 with TRBJ1-1; tentatively, D is TRBD1 (6 bases). Trimming pared 5 bases from V and 3 bases from J, leaving 17 bases between. The CDR3 has 15 amino acids. The germline CDR1 and CDR2 sequences are SGHNT and YYREEE (reference sequence). CDR3 residues: CASRLYGRGDTEAFF. CDR3 nucleotides: TGTGCCAGCAGACTGTACGGGAGGGGGGACACTGAAGCTTTCTTT.